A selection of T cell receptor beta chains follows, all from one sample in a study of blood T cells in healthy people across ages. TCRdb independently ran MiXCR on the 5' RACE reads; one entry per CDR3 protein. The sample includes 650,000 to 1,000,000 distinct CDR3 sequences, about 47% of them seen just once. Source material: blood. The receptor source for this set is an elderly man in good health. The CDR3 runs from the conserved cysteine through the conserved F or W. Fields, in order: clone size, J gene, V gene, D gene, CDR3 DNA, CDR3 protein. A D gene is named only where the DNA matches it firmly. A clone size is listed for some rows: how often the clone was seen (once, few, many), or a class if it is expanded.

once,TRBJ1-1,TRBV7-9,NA,TGTGCCAGCAGTTTCCAAGGGGGAATGAACACTGAAGCTTTCTTT,CASSFQGGMNTEAFF
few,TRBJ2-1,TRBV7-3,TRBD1,TGTGCCAGCAGCTTATTGGCAGGGTCAGGGGGTGAGCAGTTCTTC,CASSLLAGSGGEQFF
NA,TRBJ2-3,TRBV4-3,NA,TGCGCCAGCAGCCAGGAAGCCGGGGCCCTCCGAGCAGATACGCAGTATTTT,CASSQEAGALRADTQYF
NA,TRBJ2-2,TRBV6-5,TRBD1,TGTGCCAGCAGTTACTCGATCGGGACAGAGAACACCGGGGAGCTGTTTTTT,CASSYSIGTENTGELFF
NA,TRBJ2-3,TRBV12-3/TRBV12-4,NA,TGTGCCAGCAGTTTTCTTGGTTTGTCTAGCACAGATACGCAGTATTTT,CASSFLGLSSTDTQYF
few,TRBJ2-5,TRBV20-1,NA,TGCAGTGCCAACGACAAGGAGACCCAGTACTTC,CSANDKETQYF
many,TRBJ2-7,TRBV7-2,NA,TGTGCCAGCAGCTTAGCGGGAGACTACTACGAGCAGTACTTC,CASSLAGDYYEQYF
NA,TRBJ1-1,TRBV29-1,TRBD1,TGCAGCGTTGTTGGACAGGCAGAGAACACTGAAGCTTTCTTT,CSVVGQAENTEAFF
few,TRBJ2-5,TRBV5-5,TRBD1,TGTGCCAGCAGCTATCAGGGGGCAGAGGAGACCCAGTACTTC,CASSYQGAEETQYF
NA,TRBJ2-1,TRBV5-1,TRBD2,TGCGCCAGCAGCTTGACCCTCGGGACTAGTGGTTCTGAGCAGTTCTTC,CASSLTLGTSGSEQFF
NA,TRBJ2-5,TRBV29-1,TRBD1,TGCAGCGTTGAGGAGGACAGGGGGAGGTCGGAGACCCAGTACTTC,CSVEEDRGRSETQYF
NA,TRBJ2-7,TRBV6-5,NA,TGTGCCAGCAAAAGACAGACACAATACGAGCAGTACTTC,CASKRQTQYEQYF
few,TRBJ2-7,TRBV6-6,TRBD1,TGTGCCAGCAGCCGGGGGGACAGGGATGGTTCTGAGCAGTACTTC,CASSRGDRDGSEQYF
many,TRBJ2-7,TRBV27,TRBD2,TGTGCCAGCAGTCTTCTAGCGGGAGGGTACGAGCAGTACTTC,CASSLLAGGYEQYF
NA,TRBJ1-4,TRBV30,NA,TGTGCCTGGAGTGCCGAATTGAGGGAAAAACTGTTTTTT,CAWSAELREKLFF
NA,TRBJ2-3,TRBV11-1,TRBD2,TGTGCCAGCAGCCACGGGTCTAGCGGGGCCCTTGGAGATACGCAGTATTTT,CASSHGSSGALGDTQYF
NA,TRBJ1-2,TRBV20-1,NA,TGCAGTGCTGGGACGGGTAACTATGGCTACACCTTC,CSAGTGNYGYTF
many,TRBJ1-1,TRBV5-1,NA,TGCGCCAGCAGCTTGGATGGGGGGACCACTGAAGCTTTCTTT,CASSLDGGTTEAFF
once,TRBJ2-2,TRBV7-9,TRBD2,TGTGCCAGCAGCCCCCATCCGGGACTAGCGGTTAGCACCGGGGAGCTGTTTTTT,CASSPHPGLAVSTGELFF
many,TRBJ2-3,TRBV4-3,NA,TGCGCCAGCAGCCAATTCTACCCCACAGATACGCAGTATTTT,CASSQFYPTDTQYF
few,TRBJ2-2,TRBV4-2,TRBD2,TGTGCCAGCAGCCCCTGGACTAGCGGGAACACCGGGGAGCTGTTTTTT,CASSPWTSGNTGELFF
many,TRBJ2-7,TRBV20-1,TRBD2,TGCAGTGCCACAGCGGGGGCCCGGATACCCTACGAGCAGTACTTC,CSATAGARIPYEQYF
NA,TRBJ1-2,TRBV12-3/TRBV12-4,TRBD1,TGTGCCAGCAGCAGGGGACAGGGCATCTATGGCTACACCTTC,CASSRGQGIYGYTF
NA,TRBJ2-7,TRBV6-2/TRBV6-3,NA,TGTGCCAGCAGTGAGCAGGCCTACGAGCAGTACTTC,CASSEQAYEQYF
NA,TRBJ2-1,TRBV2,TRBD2,TGTGCCAGCACCCCCCTAGCGGGATTTCAGAATGAGCAGTTCTTC,CASTPLAGFQNEQFF
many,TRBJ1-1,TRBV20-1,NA,TGCAGTGCTAGAAGACGGGGCCTTCCGAACACTGAAGCTTTCTTT,CSARRRGLPNTEAFF
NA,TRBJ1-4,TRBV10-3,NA,TGTGCCACCCGGGACGGGACTAATGAAAAACTGTTTTTT,CATRDGTNEKLFF
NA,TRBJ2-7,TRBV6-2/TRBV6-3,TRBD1,TGTGCCAGCAGTTCCGGACAGGGGGCCTCCTACGAGCAGTACTTC,CASSSGQGASYEQYF
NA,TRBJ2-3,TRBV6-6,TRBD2,TGTGCCAGCAGTTACGGGCGGGAGGGCCGATATACGCAGTATTTT,CASSYGREGRYTQYF
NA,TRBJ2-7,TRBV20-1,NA,TGCAGTGCTAGAGATACTAGGGTTCTTGGCGAGCAGTACTTC,CSARDTRVLGEQYF
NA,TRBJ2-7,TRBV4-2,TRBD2,TGTGCCAGCAGCCAGGCGGGACTAGCGGGAGACTACGAGCAGTACTTC,CASSQAGLAGDYEQYF
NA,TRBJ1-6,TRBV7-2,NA,TGTGCCAGCAGCTTAGTGGGTTTTAATTCACCCCTCCACTTT,CASSLVGFNSPLHF
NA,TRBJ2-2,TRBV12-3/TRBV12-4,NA,TGTGCCAGCAGTTCACGCGGGCGTAGCGCCGGGGAGCTGTTTTTT,CASSSRGRSAGELFF
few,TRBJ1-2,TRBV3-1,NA,TGTGCCAGCAGCCAAGGTACAGAGGGTAGCTACACCTTC,CASSQGTEGSYTF
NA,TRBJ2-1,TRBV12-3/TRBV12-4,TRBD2,TGTGCCAGCAGCCCCGTGACTAGCGGGAGCTACAATGAGCAGTTCTTC,CASSPVTSGSYNEQFF
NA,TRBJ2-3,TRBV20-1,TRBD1,TGCAGTGCTAGAAGTGACAGGGAATTCACAGATACGCAGTATTTT,CSARSDREFTDTQYF
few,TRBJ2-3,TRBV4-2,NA,TGTGCCAGCAGCCAAGTAACGGGGGCGGATACGCAGTATTTT,CASSQVTGADTQYF
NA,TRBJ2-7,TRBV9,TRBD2,TGTGCCAGCAGCGTAGCTACGGGACTAGCGGGAGCTAGTGAGCAGTACTTC,CASSVATGLAGASEQYF
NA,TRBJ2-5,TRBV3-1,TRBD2,TGTGCCAGCAGGCCCAGCGGGGGGGCATCAGAGACCCAGTACTTC,CASRPSGGASETQYF
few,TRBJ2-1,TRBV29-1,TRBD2,TGCAGCGTTGGGTCGGAGCGGGAAAAGTACAATGAGCAGTTCTTC,CSVGSEREKYNEQFF
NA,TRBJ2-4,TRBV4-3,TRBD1,TGCGCCAGCAGCCAAAAGGACAGGGGTAGCATTCAGTACTTC,CASSQKDRGSIQYF
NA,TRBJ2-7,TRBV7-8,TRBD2,TGTGCCAGCAGCTACGACCCAAGCGGGAGTCCCCCCTACGAGCAGTACTTC,CASSYDPSGSPPYEQYF
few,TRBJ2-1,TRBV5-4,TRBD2,TGTGCCAGCAGCTTCGCCGCGGGACTAGCGCCAAATGGTGAGCAGTTCTTC,CASSFAAGLAPNGEQFF
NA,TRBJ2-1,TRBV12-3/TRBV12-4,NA,TGTGCCAGCAGTGTATCAGGGGTCGGTGAGCAGTTCTTC,CASSVSGVGEQFF
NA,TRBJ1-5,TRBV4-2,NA,TGTGCCAGCAGCCAAGTAGATCCCAGGAGCGACAATCAGCCCCAGCATTTT,CASSQVDPRSDNQPQHF
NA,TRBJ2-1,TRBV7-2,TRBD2,TGTGCCAGCAGCTTTCAAGCGGGAGGGTACAATGAGCAGTTCTTC,CASSFQAGGYNEQFF
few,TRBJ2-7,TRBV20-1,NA,TGCAGTGCCAGGGCGGGCAACGAGCAGTACTTC,CSARAGNEQYF
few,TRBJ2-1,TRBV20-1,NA,TGCAGTGCTAGAGTGTTTGGGAGCTCCTACAATGAGCAGTTCTTC,CSARVFGSSYNEQFF
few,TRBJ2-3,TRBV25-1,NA,TGTGCCACTAGGGGGGGGACGGGGACGTCTAGCACAGATACGCAGTATTTT,CATRGGTGTSSTDTQYF
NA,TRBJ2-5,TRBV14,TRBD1,TGTGCCAGCAGCCCACAGGGGCGGGCCGTGTACTTC,CASSPQGRAVYF
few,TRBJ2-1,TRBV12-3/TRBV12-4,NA,TGTGCCAGCAGTTTAGCCTGGGACGGCTCCTACAATGAGCAGTTCTTC,CASSLAWDGSYNEQFF
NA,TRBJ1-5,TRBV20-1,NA,TGCAGTGCTAGAGTCTCCATCTCGGGGCAGCCCCAGCATTTT,CSARVSISGQPQHF
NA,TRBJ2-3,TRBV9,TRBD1,TGTGCCAGCAGCATCCAACCGGGACAGGGCACAGATACGCAGTATTTT,CASSIQPGQGTDTQYF
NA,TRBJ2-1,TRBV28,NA,TGTGCCAGCAGTTCCCTCCCGGATGAGCAGTTCTTC,CASSSLPDEQFF